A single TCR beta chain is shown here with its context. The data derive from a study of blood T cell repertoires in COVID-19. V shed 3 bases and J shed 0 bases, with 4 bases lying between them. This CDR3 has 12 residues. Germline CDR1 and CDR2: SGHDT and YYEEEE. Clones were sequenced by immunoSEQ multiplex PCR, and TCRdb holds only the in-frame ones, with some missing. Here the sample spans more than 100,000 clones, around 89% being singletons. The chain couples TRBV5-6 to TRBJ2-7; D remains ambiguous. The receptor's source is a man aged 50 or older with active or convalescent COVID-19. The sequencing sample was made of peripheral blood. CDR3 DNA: TGTGCCAGCAGCTCGAGCTCCTACGAGCAGTACTTC. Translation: CASSSSSYEQYF.